The 25 T cell receptor beta chains below were found in one sample sequenced in a study of T cells in Graves' hyperthyroidism and ophthalmopathy. TCR beta CDR3 regions were amplified from RNA transcripts. The primer set for the first-round RT-PCR of the TCR CDR3 was HTBI. TCRdb re-analysed the multiplex PCR reads in MiXCR, keeping a single row per CDR3 protein. The sample holds hundreds of thousands of distinct CDR3 sequences, around a quarter seen once. The sequencing sample was made of blood. The receptors shown here come from a young woman with Graves' ophthalmopathy.

The J gene is TRBJ1-2, the V gene TRBV12-3 or TRBV12-4; perhaps TRBD1 as D (6 bases). The CDR3 loop spans 15 amino acids. V was clipped by 5 bases and J by 7 bases, with 20 bases between them. The DNA for the CDR3 is TGTGCCAGCAGTCCTCTAGGGGGTGGATCTGGTGGCTACACCTTC. Protein product: CASSPLGGGSGGYTF.

This clonotype was counted many times. The gene calls are TRBV6-5 and TRBJ2-7; maybe TRBD2 (5 bases). The V and J ends lost 2 bases and 0 bases respectively, with 11 bases between them. CDR1 and CDR2 (germline): MNHEY, SVGAGI. CDR3 size: 15 residues. Here the CDR3 DNA reads TGTGCCAGCAGTTACGCGGGTAAAAGCTCCTACGAGCAGTACTTC. Amino acids: CASSYAGKSSYEQYF.

This clonotype was recorded many times. The chain links TRBV20-1 to TRBJ1-5; 7 bases map to TRBD1. The V gene's germline CDR1 is DFQATT and CDR2 SNEGSKA (reference sequence). The CDR3 covers 15 residues. V shed 3 bases and J 1 base; nucleotides not matched to a gene: 6. The CDR3 nucleotides read TGCAGTGCTAGGGGGGGAGGGGGCAGCAATCAGCCCCAGCATTTT. Its protein is CSARGGGGSNQPQHF.

This clonotype was counted at least ten times. The chain carries TRBV6-1 and TRBJ1-2; 9 nucleotides agree with TRBD1. The CDR3 is 16 residues long. Losses at the gene ends were 6 bases for V and 4 bases for J; bases not matched to a gene: 12. CDR1 is MNHNS, CDR2 SASEGT, per germline. CDR3 sequence: CASRSPGTGKGYGYTF. DNA for the CDR3: TGTGCCAGCAGGTCCCCGGGGACAGGGAAGGGCTATGGCTACACCTTC.

This clonotype was recorded many times. The chain links TRBV29-1 to TRBJ2-5, with 8 bases matching TRBD2. Germline V gene lookup returns CDR1 SQVTM and CDR2 ANQGSEA. With V trimmed by 4 bases and J by 4 bases, 11 bases remained unmatched. The CDR3 is 15 residues long. The CDR3 is CSVGESGGAVETQYF. In DNA, the CDR3 is TGCAGCGTTGGGGAGTCCGGGGGGGCCGTAGAGACCCAGTACTTC.

At least ten counts were recorded for this clonotype. The rearrangement joins TRBV29-1 to TRBJ2-5; tentatively, D is TRBD1 (6 bases). Germline-derived CDR1 and CDR2 are SQVTM and ANQGSEA. Trimming left V 0 bases short and J 5 bases short, with 16 bases between. The CDR3 totals 15 residues. The CDR3, as DNA: TGCAGCGTTGAAGATAGAAGCAGGGGAGTCGAGACCCAGTACTTC. Translation gives CSVEDRSRGVETQYF.

This chain joins TRBV15 and TRBJ2-2, with TRBD2 as a possible D gene (5 bases). Germline CDR1 and CDR2: LNHNV and YYDKDF (reference sequence). V gave up 0 bases and J gave up 6 bases, with 14 bases separating them. The CDR3 is 16 amino acids. The DNA for the CDR3 is TGTGCCACCAGCAGAGATTTGAGGGTTGGGGCCGGGGAGCTGTTTTTT. Encoded protein: CATSRDLRVGAGELFF.

At least ten counts were recorded for this clonotype. The rearrangement joins TRBV24-1 to TRBJ1-2; 7 bases are shared with TRBD1. The CDR3 runs 13 residues. V lost 5 bases to trimming and J lost 3 bases; unmatched junction nucleotides: 2. CDR1 and CDR2 (germline): KGHDR, SFDVKD. Here the CDR3 reads CATSAGTDYGYTF. As DNA, the CDR3 is TGTGCCACCAGTGCTGGGACAGACTATGGCTACACCTTC.

This clonotype showed up many times. The chain couples TRBV10-3 to TRBJ2-6, with TRBD1 as a possible D gene (5 bases). From germline, CDR1 is ENHRY and CDR2 SYGVKD. V gave up 2 bases and J gave up 4 bases, with 12 bases separating them. This CDR3 region has 16 residues. The CDR3 coding sequence is TGTGCCATCAGTGAGGGTTTGAGGACAGGGGCCAACGTCCTGACTTTC. Its protein product is CAISEGLRTGANVLTF.

A note on this clonotype: This clone may be a read error of a much larger clone one base away. The chain links TRBV28 to TRBJ2-2, with D possibly being TRBD1 (6 bases). Germline CDR1 is MDHEN and CDR2 is SYDVKM. The CDR3 has 15 residues. In DNA, the CDR3 is TGTGCCAGCAGTTTACAGGGGATTGGCACCGGGGAGCTGGTTTTT. It specifies CASSLQGIGTGELVF.

Comment on this clonotype: A single base separates this from a much larger clone, so it may be a read error. V is TRBV15 and J is TRBJ1-1, with D possibly being TRBD1 (5 bases). The V gene's germline CDR1 is LNHNV and CDR2 YYDKDF (reference sequence). The CDR3 has 15 amino acids. This chain's CDR3 is CATSRSALLGTEACF. In nucleotides, the CDR3 is TGTGCCACCAGCAGATCTGCGTTGTTGGGGACTGAAGCTTGCTTT.

This clonotype occurred many times. The chain carries TRBV6-6 and TRBJ1-1; possibly TRBD1 for D (6 bases). Per the germline V gene, CDR1 is MNHNY and CDR2 is SVGAGI (reference sequence). V was cut by 5 bases and J by 5 bases, with 12 bases left in between. There are 13 residues in the CDR3. The CDR3 region has the DNA TGTGCCAGCAGTAGGGGGGAGTTGACTGAAGCTTTCTTT. This translates into CASSRGELTEAFF.

The chain links TRBV10-3 to TRBJ2-7; D is undetermined. The germline V and J ends were trimmed by 0 bases and 7 bases, with 4 bases remaining between them. CDR3 length equals 11 residues. Per germline, CDR1 ENHRY and CDR2 SYGVKD. The CDR3, as DNA: TGTGCCATCAGTGAGTCGGGAGAGCAGTACTTC. Translating it yields CAISESGEQYF.

This clonotype was seen ten or more times. The chain employs TRBV12-3 or TRBV12-4 and TRBJ1-5; the D is unclear. V lost 6 bases, J lost 1 base, and 13 bases lay in between. This CDR3 is built from 15 residues. The CDR3 nucleotides are TGTGCCAGCAGGGGAATGGCGGCAAGCAATCAGCCCCAGCATTTT. Translated, it gives CASRGMAASNQPQHF.

The chain is built from TRBV19 and TRBJ1-5; tentative D call: TRBD1 (5 bases). Between the trimmed V and J ends, which lost 1 base and 2 bases, there was a span of 6 bases. Germline lookup yields CDR1 LNHDA and CDR2 SQIVND (reference sequence). The CDR3 spans 14 residues. The CDR3 DNA reads as TGTGCCAGTAGTATAGTAGGGGGCAATCAGCCCCAGCATTTT. Protein: CASSIVGGNQPQHF.

This clonotype was recorded many times. The CDR3 nucleotides read TGCAGTGCTAGCGCCGGGTTCTACGAGCAGTACTTC. As protein: CSASAGFYEQYF. The chain carries TRBV20-1 and TRBJ2-7; no reliable D call. V gave up 3 bases and J gave up 3 bases, with 9 bases separating them. Germline lookup yields CDR1 DFQATT and CDR2 SNEGSKA (reference sequence). The CDR3 length is 12 residues.

The table lists this clonotype with many counts. V gene TRBV7-8 combines with J gene TRBJ1-1, with D possibly matching TRBD1 (6 bases). V was pared by 2 bases and J by 5 bases, with 12 bases between. This CDR3 is 14 amino acids long. Germline CDR1 SGHVS, CDR2 FQNEAQ. CDR3 residues: CASSLTGSGTEAFF. The CDR3 nucleotides are TGTGCCAGCAGCTTAACAGGGTCTGGTACTGAAGCTTTCTTT.

V gene TRBV6-1 combines with J gene TRBJ2-7; 9 positions match TRBD2. Trimming removed 7 bases from V and 1 base from J; junction bases left unmatched: 2. CDR1 MNHNS and CDR2 SASEGT come from the germline V gene. CDR3 size: 13 residues. In nucleotides, the CDR3 is TGTGCCAGCAAGGCGGGGGGGTCCTACGAGCAGTACTTC. It is translated as CASKAGGSYEQYF.

J is TRBJ2-2 and V is TRBV7-9; 7 nucleotides agree with TRBD2. The CDR3 length is 14 residues. The V segment lost 11 bases and the J segment 1 base; nucleotides outside the gene matches: 7. Germline V gene sequence: CDR1 SEHNR, CDR2 FQNEAQ (reference sequence). The CDR3 coding sequence is TGTGCCGGACGGGGACTACAGAACACCGGGGAGCTGTTTTTT. It codes for CAGRGLQNTGELFF.

The chain employs TRBV6-1 and TRBJ1-1, with D possibly being TRBD1 (5 bases). CDR1 is MNHNS and CDR2 is SASEGT in the germline V gene. Trimming left V 7 bases short and J 8 bases short, with 14 bases between. The CDR3 sequence is 12 residues long. The CDR3 here is CASIDYRLEAFF. As DNA, the CDR3 is TGTGCCAGCATTGACTACAGGCTCGAAGCTTTCTTT.

This clonotype was picked up many times. The V gene is TRBV6-1, the J gene TRBJ2-7, with 11 bases identical to TRBD2. V lost 11 bases to trimming and J lost 0 bases; unmatched junction nucleotides: 3. The CDR3 spans 13 residues. Per germline, CDR1 MNHNS and CDR2 SASEGT. DNA for the CDR3: TGTGCCTCCCTAGCGGGGGGCTCCTACGAGCAGTACTTC. Translated: CASLAGGSYEQYF.

At least ten counts were recorded for this clonotype. The V gene is TRBV28, the J gene TRBJ1-2; D remains unclear. The CDR3 has 14 residues. CDR1 is MDHEN, CDR2 SYDVKM, per germline. Trimming stripped 2 bases from V and 8 bases from J, with 15 bases between. In DNA form, the CDR3 reads TGTGCCAGCAGTTTACAGGCTTTCGTGGAAGGCTACACCTTC. Translation: CASSLQAFVEGYTF.

This clonotype was recorded at least ten times. The rearrangement joins TRBV27 to TRBJ2-2; 9 bases are a match to TRBD2. CDR1 and CDR2 from the germline V gene are MNHEY and SMNVEV (reference sequence). The ends lost 9 bases at V and 6 bases at J; junction bases unmatched: 5. There are 13 residues in the CDR3. The CDR3 sequence is CASSIAGAGELFF. DNA of the CDR3: TGTGCCAGTTCCATAGCGGGGGCCGGGGAGCTGTTTTTT.

This clonotype was recorded many times. The V gene is TRBV6-5, the J gene TRBJ2-4, with D unclear. Between the trimmed V and J ends, which lost 2 bases and 0 bases, there was a span of 5 bases. Germline V lookup: CDR1 MNHEY, CDR2 SVGAGI. The CDR3 is 14 amino acids. This CDR3 is CASSYELAKNIQYF. The CDR3, as DNA: TGTGCCAGCAGTTACGAACTAGCCAAAAACATTCAGTACTTC.

As regards this clonotype: A read error may explain this, as a much larger clone is one base away. The V gene is TRBV15, the J gene TRBJ1-1; 9 bases are a match to TRBD1. The germline V gene encodes CDR1 LNHNV and CDR2 YYDKDF (reference sequence). CDR3 size: 16 residues. In DNA form, the CDR3 reads TGTGCCACCAGTACCCACCGGGACAGGGAAGGTACTGAAGTTTTCTTT. Translated, it gives CATSTHRDREGTEVFF.